This is a list of T cell receptor beta chains from one sample in a study of blood T cell repertoires in COVID-19. This table comes from immunoSEQ multiplex PCR, and its TCRdb copy is limited to in-frame clones, with some not included. In the table there are roughly 170,000 clones, roughly 85% of which are singletons. Sequencing used peripheral blood. These receptors all stem from a woman aged 70-85 years with acute or convalescent COVID-19. The CDR3 runs from the conserved cysteine through the conserved F or W. The D gene is left open where the match is weak. The size entry is marked missing in some rows and otherwise reads once, few, many or a size class.

D gene: .
clone size: .
J gene: TRBJ1-6
V gene: TRBV19
CDR3 protein: CASNSRRGDSPLHF
CDR3 DNA: TGTGCCAGTAATTCTCGCAGGGGTGATTCACCCCTCCACTTT

D gene: TRBD2
clone size: .
J gene: TRBJ2-1
V gene: TRBV3-1/TRBV3-2
CDR3 protein: CASSHRLASGNEQFF
CDR3 DNA: TGTGCCAGCAGCCATCGACTAGCATCGGGCAATGAGCAGTTCTTC

D gene: TRBD1
clone size: once
J gene: TRBJ1-5
V gene: TRBV10-2
CDR3 protein: CASSPQGAINQPQHF
CDR3 DNA: TGCGCCAGCTCACCACAGGGGGCTATAAATCAGCCCCAGCATTTT

D gene: TRBD1
clone size: .
J gene: TRBJ2-5
V gene: TRBV19
CDR3 protein: CASSIGGLDRGETQYF
CDR3 DNA: TGTGCCAGTAGTATTGGGGGATTGGACAGGGGCGAGACCCAGTACTTC

D gene: TRBD2
clone size: .
J gene: TRBJ2-1
V gene: TRBV6-1
CDR3 protein: CASSEGRFPGTSVINEQFF
CDR3 DNA: TGTGCCAGCAGTGAAGGAAGGTTCCCCGGGACTAGCGTTATCAATGAGCAGTTCTTC

D gene: .
clone size: few
J gene: TRBJ1-2
V gene: TRBV2
CDR3 protein: CASRAGRTNYGYTF
CDR3 DNA: TGTGCCAGCCGAGCAGGGCGAACGAACTATGGCTACACCTTC

D gene: TRBD2
clone size: .
J gene: TRBJ2-3
V gene: TRBV11-1
CDR3 protein: CASSSDSGRPDTQYF
CDR3 DNA: TGTGCCAGCAGCTCGGATAGCGGGAGGCCAGATACGCAGTATTTT

D gene: TRBD2
clone size: .
J gene: TRBJ2-5
V gene: TRBV14
CDR3 protein: CASSKTGIAGAETQYF
CDR3 DNA: TGTGCCAGCAGCAAGACCGGAATAGCGGGAGCTGAGACCCAGTACTTC

D gene: TRBD1
clone size: once
J gene: TRBJ1-5
V gene: TRBV19
CDR3 protein: CASSILSGGTGLQPQHF
CDR3 DNA: TGTGCCAGTAGTATCCTTAGTGGGGGGACAGGTTTACAGCCCCAGCATTTT

D gene: .
clone size: .
J gene: TRBJ2-1
V gene: TRBV7-2
CDR3 protein: CASSSPAARSFEQFF
CDR3 DNA: TGTGCCAGCAGCTCCCCCGCGGCCCGAAGCTTTGAGCAGTTCTTC

D gene: TRBD2
clone size: .
J gene: TRBJ2-1
V gene: TRBV24-1
CDR3 protein: CATSGLAGGREQFF
CDR3 DNA: TGTGCCACCAGTGGTCTAGCGGGAGGTCGTGAGCAGTTCTTC

D gene: TRBD2
clone size: .
J gene: TRBJ2-3
V gene: TRBV2
CDR3 protein: CASSDTTSGTDTQYF
CDR3 DNA: TGTGCCAGCAGTGATACCACTAGCGGCACAGATACGCAGTATTTT

D gene: TRBD1
clone size: .
J gene: TRBJ1-4
V gene: TRBV28
CDR3 protein: CASSAGTGGNEKLFF
CDR3 DNA: TGTGCCAGCAGTGCCGGGACAGGGGGTAATGAAAAACTGTTTTTT

D gene: .
clone size: .
J gene: TRBJ2-2
V gene: TRBV5-5
CDR3 protein: CASTGLINTGELFF
CDR3 DNA: TGTGCCAGCACAGGACTGATCAACACCGGGGAGCTGTTTTTT

D gene: .
clone size: .
J gene: TRBJ2-2
V gene: TRBV5-1
CDR3 protein: CASSLPRANTGELFF
CDR3 DNA: TGCGCCAGCAGCTTGCCCAGGGCAAACACCGGGGAGCTGTTTTTT

D gene: .
clone size: .
J gene: TRBJ2-5
V gene: TRBV30
CDR3 protein: CAWSRNREETQYF
CDR3 DNA: TGTGCCTGGAGTCGGAACAGAGAAGAGACCCAGTACTTC

D gene: .
clone size: .
J gene: TRBJ2-7
V gene: TRBV6-5
CDR3 protein: CASRTTRSSYEQYF
CDR3 DNA: TGTGCCAGCAGGACGACTCGTAGCTCCTACGAGCAGTACTTC

D gene: .
clone size: few
J gene: TRBJ2-6
V gene: TRBV9
CDR3 protein: CASSVGPRGGANVLTF
CDR3 DNA: TGTGCCAGCAGCGTGGGCCCCCGGGGTGGGGCCAACGTCCTGACTTTC

D gene: TRBD2
clone size: .
J gene: TRBJ2-3
V gene: TRBV3-1/TRBV3-2
CDR3 protein: CASSPGTSGSIGTQYF
CDR3 DNA: TGTGCCAGCAGCCCCGGGACTAGCGGGAGTATCGGTACGCAGTATTTT

D gene: .
clone size: once
J gene: TRBJ2-3
V gene: TRBV9
CDR3 protein: CASSAEPPPYGVADTQYF
CDR3 DNA: TGTGCCAGCAGCGCCGAACCCCCCCCGTACGGGGTAGCAGATACGCAGTATTTT

D gene: .
clone size: .
J gene: TRBJ2-5
V gene: TRBV19
CDR3 protein: CASSIAPWAETQYF
CDR3 DNA: TGTGCCAGTAGTATAGCACCGTGGGCGGAGACCCAGTACTTC

D gene: TRBD2
clone size: once
J gene: TRBJ2-7
V gene: TRBV7-2
CDR3 protein: CASSPPSSGRGVQYF
CDR3 DNA: TGTGCCAGCAGCCCGCCCTCTAGCGGGAGAGGTGTGCAGTACTTC

D gene: .
clone size: .
J gene: TRBJ2-1
V gene: TRBV29-1
CDR3 protein: CSVGSPRVGNEQFF
CDR3 DNA: TGCAGCGTTGGTTCCCCCCGGGTCGGGAATGAGCAGTTCTTC

D gene: .
clone size: .
J gene: TRBJ2-1
V gene: TRBV4-1
CDR3 protein: CASSRFSSYNEQFF
CDR3 DNA: TGCGCCAGCAGCCGGTTCAGCTCCTACAATGAGCAGTTCTTC

D gene: .
clone size: once
J gene: TRBJ2-7
V gene: TRBV3-1/TRBV3-2
CDR3 protein: CASSRSGEQYF
CDR3 DNA: TGTGCCAGCAGCCGTAGCGGTGAGCAGTACTTC